This T cell receptor (beta chain) was identified during a study of T cell responses to AZD1222 COVID-19 vaccine. Study-level results: Scientists sampled the repertoires only once the peak T cell response had passed.

Germline V gene sequence: CDR1 SGHTA, CDR2 FQGTGA. V shed 5 bases, J shed 5 bases, and the junction held 12 bases outside the gene matches. The CDR3 extends over 16 amino acids. This clone was picked up one time. Antigen specificity is unknown. TCRdb keeps only in-frame clones here, not all; method: immunoSEQ multiplex PCR. The sample shows some 110,000 clones, 75% to 90% of them seen only once. Pooled samples include second doses given at about 4 or 12 weeks. This TCR was recovered from an adult who received the AZD1222 COVID-19 vaccine. This sample comprised peripheral blood, obtained 28 days after the second AZD1222 dose. This rearrangement joins TRBV7-3 to TRBJ2-5; 9 bases are a match to TRBD1. Here the CDR3 DNA reads TGTGCCAGCAGCCTAAACCGGGGACAGGGTTGGGAGACCCAGTACTTC. It translates to CASSLNRGQGWETQYF.